These T cell receptor beta chains were read from a single sample in a study of T cell responses to AZD1222 COVID-19 vaccine. Only in-frame clones appear in the TCRdb table, and some are missing; sequencing was by immunoSEQ multiplex PCR. The profile shows about 94,000 clones, more than 70% of them singletons. Source: peripheral blood, taken on day 0 of AZD1222 vaccination. These receptors all stem from an adult in good health. Each CDR3 is given without its conserved first and last residue. Clone sizes are given selectively: once, few, many, or a class where the clone is expanded.

V gene: TRBV6-5; J gene: TRBJ1-1; clone size: NA; CDR3 protein: ASSLAGNTEAF
V gene: TRBV9; J gene: TRBJ1-5; clone size: NA; CDR3 protein: ASSVTGSNQPQH
V gene: TRBV12-3/TRBV12-4; J gene: TRBJ1-2; clone size: NA; CDR3 protein: ASSLKGADGYT
V gene: TRBV25-1; J gene: TRBJ1-5; clone size: NA; CDR3 protein: ASSELGAVSGQH
V gene: TRBV28; J gene: TRBJ1-5; clone size: NA; CDR3 protein: ATGGNQPQH
V gene: TRBV7-2; J gene: TRBJ1-3; clone size: NA; CDR3 protein: ASSLRSFPGEGNTIY
V gene: TRBV27; J gene: TRBJ1-2; clone size: NA; CDR3 protein: ASSRSRDRGGYGYT
V gene: TRBV6-5; J gene: TRBJ1-6; clone size: NA; CDR3 protein: ASSPGLGGSPLH
V gene: TRBV11-1; J gene: TRBJ2-2; clone size: few; CDR3 protein: ASRLDRGVTGELF
V gene: TRBV2; J gene: TRBJ2-7; clone size: NA; CDR3 protein: ASSGSGRNSGGGLNEQY
V gene: TRBV7-3; J gene: TRBJ2-1; clone size: NA; CDR3 protein: ASSFGQGANEQF
V gene: TRBV6-5; J gene: TRBJ2-7; clone size: NA; CDR3 protein: ASRSSGRSYEQY
V gene: TRBV10-2; J gene: TRBJ2-7; clone size: NA; CDR3 protein: ASSEYYEQY
V gene: TRBV14; J gene: TRBJ1-1; clone size: NA; CDR3 protein: ASSQQGGTEAF
V gene: TRBV6-6; J gene: TRBJ2-7; clone size: NA; CDR3 protein: ASSYRTVSYEQY
V gene: TRBV4-2; J gene: TRBJ1-1; clone size: NA; CDR3 protein: ASSPPPGRNTEAF
V gene: TRBV5-1; J gene: TRBJ1-4; clone size: NA; CDR3 protein: ASSLGDRGQKLF
V gene: TRBV15; J gene: TRBJ2-7; clone size: NA; CDR3 protein: ATSRTPGLAFSPEQY
V gene: TRBV6-2/TRBV6-3; J gene: TRBJ1-2; clone size: NA; CDR3 protein: ASSDEGRAVYGYT
V gene: TRBV19; J gene: TRBJ1-2; clone size: NA; CDR3 protein: ASSMAGSLGYGYT
V gene: TRBV6-6; J gene: TRBJ1-1; clone size: NA; CDR3 protein: ASSSRGLGGTEAF
V gene: TRBV5-5; J gene: TRBJ1-4; clone size: NA; CDR3 protein: ASSARGGPNEKLF
V gene: TRBV9; J gene: TRBJ2-7; clone size: few; CDR3 protein: ASSVGASTDLEQY
V gene: TRBV3-1/TRBV3-2; J gene: TRBJ2-7; clone size: NA; CDR3 protein: ASSHLGDEQY
V gene: TRBV12-3/TRBV12-4; J gene: TRBJ1-2; clone size: NA; CDR3 protein: ASSSQGNYGYT
V gene: TRBV2; J gene: TRBJ1-2; clone size: NA; CDR3 protein: ASSDRGAGGYT
V gene: TRBV28; J gene: TRBJ2-7; clone size: NA; CDR3 protein: ASSLNSPYEQY
V gene: TRBV7-2; J gene: TRBJ2-1; clone size: NA; CDR3 protein: ASSPRAGGSYNEQF
V gene: TRBV28; J gene: TRBJ1-6; clone size: NA; CDR3 protein: ASSGQGNSPLH
V gene: TRBV3-1/TRBV3-2; J gene: TRBJ2-7; clone size: NA; CDR3 protein: ASGKDGTGGPEQY
V gene: TRBV13; J gene: TRBJ2-7; clone size: NA; CDR3 protein: ASSLVEGGGYEQY
V gene: TRBV11-3; J gene: TRBJ2-3; clone size: NA; CDR3 protein: ASSPGTSGTDTQY
V gene: TRBV12-3/TRBV12-4; J gene: TRBJ2-3; clone size: NA; CDR3 protein: ASAQQGAQY